These 20 T cell receptor beta chains originate from one sample sequenced in a study of beta chain features in type 1 diabetes. For these TCRs, the target antigens are not known. What was sequenced were expressed TCRB transcripts, since all of the isolated RNA had been reverse transcribed. The method was immunoSEQ multiplex PCR; TCRdb's version includes in-frame clones alone and lacks a portion of them. The sample includes fewer than 450,000 clones, roughly 14% of them seen just once. Study-wide results and limits: Moderately but significantly shorter TCRB CDR3s were found in Type 1 diabetes patients in all four CD4+ subsets.

The sequenced material came from naive CD4+ T cells from blood. The receptors stem from a woman aged 18-29 years with type 1 diabetes.

The V and J genes are TRBV5-6 and TRBJ1-1, with D unresolved. Germline CDR1 reads SGHDT; CDR2 reads YYEEEE. Between the trimmed V and J ends, which lost 1 base and 6 bases, there was a span of 10 bases. This CDR3 has 13 amino acids. CDR3 DNA: TGTGCCAGCAGCTTGTTTCGGGGTCCTGAAGCTTTCTTT. The encoded protein is CASSLFRGPEAFF.

This rearrangement joins TRBV2 to TRBJ2-5; D remains ambiguous. Germline CDR1 and CDR2: SNHLY and FYNNEI. V gave up 2 bases and J gave up 1 base, with 8 bases separating them. The CDR3 is 14 amino acids. The CDR3 DNA reads as TGTGCCAGCAGTGAAAGTCCTACCCAAGAGACCCAGTACTTC. Encoded protein: CASSESPTQETQYF.

This clone was seen only a few times. The V and J genes are TRBV5-1 and TRBJ2-7, with a possible D match to TRBD1 (6 bases). Trimming cost V 0 bases and J 6 bases, with 16 bases left between them. The CDR3 is made up of 15 amino acids. CDR1 and CDR2 (germline): SGHRS, YFSETQ. The CDR3 loop is CASSLGTVLSREQYF. The CDR3 DNA is TGCGCCAGCAGCTTGGGGACAGTACTGTCCCGCGAGCAGTACTTC.

This clone was observed a handful of times. This chain joins TRBV28 and TRBJ2-3; D is perhaps TRBD2 (6 bases). The V end was cut by 2 bases, the J end by 8 bases, with 11 bases between. Germline-derived CDR1 and CDR2 are MDHEN and SYDVKM. The length of the CDR3 is 13 residues. Written as DNA, the CDR3 is TGTGCCAGCAGTTTAGGAGGGAGGCCTACGCAGTATTTT. Translated, it gives CASSLGGRPTQYF.

This clone was seen a handful of times. The CDR3 sequence: CASSLNLEGNEQFF. The CDR3 nucleotides read TGTGCCAGCAGCTTGAACCTAGAGGGAAATGAGCAGTTCTTC. V gene TRBV11-1 combines with J gene TRBJ2-1, with D maybe TRBD2 (5 bases). The CDR3 extends over 14 amino acids. Germline V gene sequence: CDR1 SGHAT, CDR2 FQDESV (reference sequence). The ends were cut back, 3 bases at V and 7 bases at J, with 13 bases in the middle.

There are a few counts of this clone. This rearrangement joins TRBV7-2 to TRBJ2-5; the D gene is possibly TRBD2 (5 bases). CDR3 length: 12 amino acids. Germline CDR1 and CDR2: SGHTA and FQGNSA. The V gene lost 4 bases and the J gene lost 9 bases, with 12 bases spanning the gap. For the CDR3, the DNA is TGTGCCAGCAGCTCAACTGTCGGGGCCCAGTACTTC. Translating gives CASSSTVGAQYF.

This clone showed up just a few times. This chain uses TRBV2 with TRBJ1-2; 7 positions match TRBD1. Germline-derived CDR1 and CDR2 are SNHLY and FYNNEI. This CDR3 has 15 amino acids. V was clipped by 4 bases and J by 4 bases; unmatched bases: 9. The CDR3 reads CASSASRDSLYGYTF. The CDR3 bases are TGTGCCAGCAGTGCCTCTCGGGACAGCCTCTATGGCTACACCTTC.

The chain employs TRBV5-1 and TRBJ2-1; 8 bases map to TRBD2. The CDR3 is 15 amino acids. Unmatched junction bases numbered 8, after V lost 0 bases and J lost 9 bases. In germline, CDR1 is SGHRS, CDR2 YFSETQ. CDR3 coding DNA: TGCGCCAGCAGCTTGGGGGGACAAGCGGGAGCTGAGCAGTTCTTC. It yields the protein CASSLGGQAGAEQFF.

This clone was seen more than once but under ten times. The chain employs TRBV20-1 and TRBJ1-2; D gene uncertain. CDR1 and CDR2 from the germline V gene are DFQATT and SNEGSKA (reference sequence). There are 11 residues in the CDR3. V lost 4 bases to trimming and J lost 2 bases, with 5 bases between them. The CDR3 DNA reads TGCAGTGCTACGGAGAACTATGGCTACACCTTC. Translated: CSATENYGYTF.

The chain carries TRBV5-1 and TRBJ2-1, with 7 bases that match TRBD2. From germline, CDR1 is SGHRS and CDR2 YFSETQ. The V and J ends lost 4 bases and 5 bases, in that order; junction bases with no gene match: 9. The CDR3 covers 15 residues. CDR3 sequence (DNA): TGCGCCAGCAGCCCCCTTTTGGCGGGAGACAATGAGCAGTTCTTC. Residues: CASSPLLAGDNEQFF.

This clone was picked up a small number of times. V gene TRBV5-6 combines with J gene TRBJ2-7, with D maybe TRBD1 (5 bases). The V end lost 3 bases, the J end lost 3 bases, and 16 bases lay between the germline ends. In germline, CDR1 is SGHDT, CDR2 YYEEEE. CDR3 length equals 15 residues. The CDR3 DNA is TGTGCCAGCAGCTCCTGGGGCTCCTCTCGCTACGAGCAGTACTTC. Its translation is CASSSWGSSRYEQYF.

The V gene is TRBV6-5, the J gene TRBJ2-3; a possible D gene is TRBD1 (6 bases). The V and J ends lost 6 bases and 9 bases respectively, with 13 bases between them. The length of the CDR3 is 12 residues. Looked up from germline, CDR1 is MNHEY and CDR2 is SVGAGI. The CDR3 reads CASSPDRFTQYF. In nucleotides, the CDR3 is TGTGCCAGCAGCCCCGACAGGTTCACGCAGTATTTT.

This clone was detected a few times. The chain combines TRBV11-2 with TRBJ2-5, with TRBD2 matching 12 bases. CDR1 is SGHAT and CDR2 is FQNNGV in the germline V gene. The CDR3 loop spans 18 amino acids. J gave up 5 bases and V 4 bases, and 14 bases lay outside the gene matches. The CDR3 is CASSSRPGLAGSSETQYF. The CDR3 DNA reads TGTGCCAGCAGCTCCCGACCGGGACTAGCGGGTAGCAGTGAGACCCAGTACTTC. Using reference TRBV11-2 and TRBJ2-5 for the parts outside the CDR3, the full variable domain is EAGVAQSPRYKIIEKRQSVAFWCNPISGHATLYWYQQILGQGPKLLIQFQNNGVVDDSQLPKDRFSAERLKGVDSTLKIQPAKLEDSAVYLCASSSRPGLAGSSETQYFGPGTRLLVL.

V usage is TRBV9 and J usage is TRBJ2-3; tentative D call: TRBD2 (5 bases). The CDR3 contains 14 residues. The germline V and J ends were trimmed by 0 bases and 6 bases, with 11 bases remaining between them. CDR1 SGDLS and CDR2 YYNGEE come from the germline V gene. The CDR3 bases are TGTGCCAGCAGCGTAGCCGGGTGGGAGGATACGCAGTATTTT. This encodes CASSVAGWEDTQYF.

As regards this clone: The junction does not match germline at one end; this may be a read error. The gene calls are TRBV29-1 and TRBJ1-1, with TRBD1 as a possible D gene (6 bases). Germline assignment: CDR1 SQVTM and CDR2 ANQGSEA. This CDR3 is 13 amino acids long. The CDR3 DNA is TGCGGCGTTGTTCAGGGGTTGGGCACTGAAGCTTTCTTT. It codes for CGVVQGLGTEAFF.

The chain couples TRBV15 to TRBJ2-1; the match to TRBD2 covers 9 bases. The CDR3 consists of 17 residues. Trimming removed 0 bases from V and 6 bases from J; junction bases left unmatched: 9. The germline CDR1 and CDR2 sequences are LNHNV and YYDKDF (reference sequence). Here the CDR3 reads CATSRDLKREVSNEQFF. DNA of the CDR3: TGTGCCACCAGCAGAGATCTAAAGCGGGAGGTTAGCAATGAGCAGTTCTTC.

V usage is TRBV5-1 and J usage is TRBJ2-5; TRBD2 might be the D (5 bases). Germline-derived CDR1 and CDR2 are SGHRS and YFSETQ. CDR3 length: 14 amino acids. Trimming took off 0 bases at V and 4 bases at J, with 10 bases between the two ends. CDR3 in DNA: TGCGCCAGCAGCTTGGGGCCAGGAGGAGAGACCCAGTACTTC. Translated: CASSLGPGGETQYF.

This chain joins TRBV19 and TRBJ2-3, with 7 bases identical to TRBD2. Germline CDR1 is LNHDA and CDR2 is SQIVND (reference sequence). V shed 1 base and J 2 bases; nucleotides not matched to a gene: 3. The CDR3 runs 15 residues. CDR3 in DNA: TGTGCCAGTAGTATAGTTGGACTAGTCACAGATACGCAGTATTTT. The encoded protein is CASSIVGLVTDTQYF.

This clone has a handful of counts. V usage is TRBV7-9 and J usage is TRBJ2-1, with 8 nucleotides matching TRBD1. V shed 0 bases, J shed 5 bases, and the junction held 6 bases outside the gene matches. The CDR3 covers 16 residues. Germline V gives CDR1 SEHNR, CDR2 FQNEAQ (reference sequence). CDR3 DNA: TGTGCCAGCAGCTTAGCGCAGGGGGCGAGAGACAATGAGCAGTTCTTC. It specifies CASSLAQGARDNEQFF.

This clone occurred a few times. This chain connects TRBV2 to TRBJ2-3; tentatively, D is TRBD1 (6 bases). The CDR3 consists of 13 residues. The germline V and J ends were trimmed by 5 bases and 1 base, with 7 bases remaining between them. The germline V gene has CDR1 SNHLY and CDR2 FYNNEI. This CDR3 is CASSRQGTDTQYF. For the CDR3, the DNA is TGTGCCAGCAGTCGACAGGGCACAGATACGCAGTATTTT.